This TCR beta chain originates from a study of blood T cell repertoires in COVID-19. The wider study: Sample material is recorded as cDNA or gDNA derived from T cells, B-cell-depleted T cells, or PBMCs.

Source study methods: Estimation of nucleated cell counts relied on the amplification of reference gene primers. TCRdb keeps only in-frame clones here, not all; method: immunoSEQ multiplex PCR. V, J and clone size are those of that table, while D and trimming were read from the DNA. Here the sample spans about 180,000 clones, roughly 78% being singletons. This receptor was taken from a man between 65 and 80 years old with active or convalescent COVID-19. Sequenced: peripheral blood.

This CDR3 reads CATELDRNTGELFF. The CDR3 region has the DNA TGTGCCACTGAACTGGACAGAAACACCGGGGAGCTGTTTTTT. This chain uses TRBV2 with TRBJ2-2; possibly TRBD1 for D (6 bases). V lost 10 bases and J lost 2, with 14 bases in between. The germline V gene encodes CDR1 SNHLY and CDR2 FYNNEI. The length of the CDR3 is 14 residues. Filled out from reference TRBV2 and TRBJ2-2, the complete variable domain reads EPEVTQTPSHQVTQMGQEVILRCVPISNHLYFYWYRQILGQKVEFLVSFYNNEISEKSEIFDDQFSVERPDGSNFTLKIRSTKLEDSAMYFCATELDRNTGELFFGEGSRLTVL.